This T cell receptor (beta chain) was found in a study of cytomegalovirus exposure and HLA in healthy donors. Findings and caveats of the study: A link between a missense DCLRE1C variant and TCR beta V- and J-gene trimming emerged from a later analysis. TCR beta sequences reportedly predicted the HLA-A and HLA-B alleles of most subjects accurately.

Primers included in the PCR were 60 Vbeta and 13 Jbeta primers. Generated by immunoSEQ multiplex PCR, the TCRdb table keeps only in-frame clones and is missing some. With 150,000 to 200,000 clones in the sample, the ten largest clones hold approximately 0.74%. The CDR3 sequence is 13 residues long. CDR1 MNHEY and CDR2 SVGAGI come from the germline V gene. V trimming: 6 bases; J trimming: 6 bases; junction bases outside the gene matches: 4. Comments on this clone: What it binds is not known.

V usage is TRBV6-5 and J usage is TRBJ1-3; 8 nucleotides match TRBD1. Material for sequencing was PBMCs. The sequence derives from a boy between 10 and 17 years old in good health and CMV-seronegative. CDR3: CASRPTGVNTIYF. The CDR3 coding sequence is TGTGCCAGCAGGCCGACAGGGGTAAACACCATATATTTT.